Below are 12 T cell receptor beta chains sequenced from a single sample in a study of blood T cell repertoires in COVID-19. Only in-frame clones appear in the TCRdb table, and some are missing; sequencing was by immunoSEQ multiplex PCR. The sample yields 60,000 to 65,000 clones, under 80% seen once. The specimen sequenced was peripheral blood. These receptors were obtained from a human donor in a cohort sampled during active COVID-19.

The chain couples TRBV12-3 or TRBV12-4 to TRBJ1-2, with a weak D call TRBD1 (6 bases). The CDR3 is 13 residues long. Between the trimmed V and J ends, which lost 1 base and 6 bases, there was a span of 9 bases. The CDR3 DNA follows: TGTGCCAGCAGTTTAGGCAGGGGCGATGGCTACACCTTC. It specifies CASSLGRGDGYTF.

V usage is TRBV14 and J usage is TRBJ2-1, with D possibly matching TRBD1 (5 bases). The germline V gene encodes CDR1 SGHDN and CDR2 FVKESK. Trimming removed 4 bases at V and 4 bases at J, with 17 bases between. The CDR3 runs 16 residues. Here the CDR3 DNA reads TGTGCCAGCAGCCTTTTCGACAGCCTAATATACAATGAGCAGTTCTTC. Amino acid sequence: CASSLFDSLIYNEQFF.

The rearrangement joins TRBV27 to TRBJ2-1, with 8 nucleotides matching TRBD2. Trimming at V came to 2 bases and at J to 7 bases, leaving 10 bases not matched to a gene. This CDR3 comprises 16 residues. CDR1 is MNHEY and CDR2 is SMNVEV in the germline V gene (reference sequence). The DNA of the CDR3 is TGTGCCAGCAGTTTACCTACGGGGGGGGGTCGGAATGAGCAGTTCTTC. Its protein product is CASSLPTGGGRNEQFF.

This clone was observed a single time. V and J are TRBV10-2 and TRBJ1-1; D unresolved. Trimming took off 5 bases at V and 7 bases at J, with 23 bases between the two ends. CDR3 length: 16 amino acids. CDR1 is WSHSY, CDR2 SAAADI, per germline. The CDR3 spells CASSSAGVGGPIEAFF. Written as DNA, the CDR3 is TGCGCCAGCAGTTCTGCCGGTGTTGGTGGTCCTATTGAAGCTTTCTTT.

The chain has TRBV5-1 and TRBJ2-5, with 9 bases aligning to TRBD2. The germline gives CDR1 SGHRS, CDR2 YFSETQ. V lost 4 bases to trimming and J lost 3 bases; unmatched junction nucleotides: 10. CDR3 length: 16 amino acids. The CDR3 is CASSHRRASGEETQYF. The CDR3 DNA reads TGCGCCAGCAGCCACAGGAGGGCTAGCGGGGAAGAGACCCAGTACTTC.

This chain joins TRBV7-2 and TRBJ1-2; no clear D gene. V lost 3 bases to trimming and J lost 8 bases, with 10 bases between them. This CDR3 comprises 12 residues. Germline CDR1 and CDR2: SGHTA and FQGNSA. This CDR3 is CASSLEARGYTF. The CDR3 DNA follows: TGTGCCAGCAGCTTGGAGGCGCGGGGCTACACCTTC.

The chain has TRBV7-9 and TRBJ2-2, with D perhaps TRBD1 (5 bases). V was shortened by 3 bases and J by 0 bases, with 8 bases between the two germline ends. CDR3 length: 15 amino acids. Germline CDR1 SEHNR, CDR2 FQNEAQ (reference sequence). CDR3 region: CASSLTAPNTGELFF. For the CDR3, the DNA is TGTGCCAGCAGCTTGACAGCCCCGAACACCGGGGAGCTGTTTTTT.

This chain uses TRBV11-2 with TRBJ2-2; maybe TRBD1 (8 bases). Germline-derived CDR1 and CDR2 are SGHAT and FQNNGV. V was clipped by 3 bases and J by 4 bases, with 12 bases between them. The CDR3 is 15 amino acids. The CDR3 is CASSFYRGGTGELFF. CDR3 bases: TGTGCCAGCAGCTTTTACAGGGGGGGCACCGGGGAGCTGTTTTTT.

The V gene is TRBV19, the J gene TRBJ1-2; D remains ambiguous. CDR3 length: 12 residues. The V end lost 5 bases, the J end lost 7 bases, and 11 bases lay between the germline ends. Germline assignment: CDR1 LNHDA and CDR2 SQIVND (reference sequence). CDR3 sequence (DNA): TGTGCCAGTAGTGAAGTAGGCGGTGGCTACACCTTC. Protein product: CASSEVGGGYTF.

The chain combines TRBV6-5 with TRBJ2-1, with 7 bases lining up with TRBD2. Germline CDR1 is MNHEY and CDR2 is SVGAGI. The CDR3 is made up of 13 amino acids. Trimming at V came to 10 bases and at J to 6 bases, leaving 9 bases not matched to a gene. CDR3 DNA sequence: TGTGCCACCCGGCGGTCTAGCGGCAATGAGCAGTTCTTC. The encoded protein is CATRRSSGNEQFF.

J is TRBJ1-3 and V is TRBV4-1; maybe TRBD1 (5 bases). This CDR3 comprises 15 residues. The germline CDR1 and CDR2 sequences are MGHRA and YSYEKL. The V end was cut by 4 bases, the J end by 1 base, with 11 bases between. In DNA, the CDR3 is TGCGCCAGCAGCCTAGAACAGGCATCTGGAAACACCATATATTTT. Protein sequence: CASSLEQASGNTIYF.

The chain joins TRBV10-3 to TRBJ2-3, with 8 bases fitting TRBD2. The CDR3 extends over 16 amino acids. Germline V gene lookup returns CDR1 ENHRY and CDR2 SYGVKD. V trimming: 4 bases; J trimming: 1 base; junction bases outside the gene matches: 7. As DNA, the CDR3 is TGTGCCATCAGTGCGGGGACTAGTATCGGCACAGATACGCAGTATTTT. This codes for CAISAGTSIGTDTQYF.